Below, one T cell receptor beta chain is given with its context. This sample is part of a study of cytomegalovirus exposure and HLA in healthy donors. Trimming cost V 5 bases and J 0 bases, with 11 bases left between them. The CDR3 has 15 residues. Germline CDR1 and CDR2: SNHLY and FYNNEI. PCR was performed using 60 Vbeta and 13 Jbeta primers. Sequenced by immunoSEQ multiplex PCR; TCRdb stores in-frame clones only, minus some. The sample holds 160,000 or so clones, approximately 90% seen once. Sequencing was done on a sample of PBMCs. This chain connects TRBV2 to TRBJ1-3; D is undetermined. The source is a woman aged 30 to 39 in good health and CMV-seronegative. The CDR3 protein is CASSPTSVSGNTIYF. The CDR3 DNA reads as TGTGCCAGCAGTCCAACCAGCGTCTCTGGAAACACCATATATTTT.